This T cell receptor beta chain comes out of a study of T-cell memory formation after mild COVID-19 (dated by TCRdb to the early 2020s). A note on the overall study: TCR sequence clusters from the two donors were largely donor specific. Two young, previously healthy adult volunteers, one female and one male, were included in the cohort. In two donors, T-cell clones that expanded and contracted after mild COVID-19 were followed by sequencing TCRalpha and TCRbeta repertoires longitudinally. Overall study results and their limits: Some responding clones were detected in pre-infection memory, which suggested that pre-existing cross-reactive memory T cells had joined the SARS-CoV-2 response. SARS-CoV-2 specificity was not confirmed for the second-wave clones peaking on day 37. Contracting CD4+ clones were found mainly in CM and EM memory subsets, while CD8+ clones were enriched in EMRA. Clones that contracted from day 15 to 85 showed balanced CD4/CD8 phenotypes, whereas a second wave of clones that expanded from day 15 to 37 leaned towards CD4+. Only two mild cases were covered in the study, and larger cohorts including severe cases with pre-infection samples were considered necessary.

The junction shows trimming of 3 bases on V and 2 bases on J, and the gene matches do not reach 3 bases of it. CDR1 and CDR2 are read off the germline V gene as SNHLY and FYNNEI. The CDR3 runs 15 amino acids, cysteine and phenylalanine included. The entry retains the CDR3 DNA only, 45 bases that are in frame from base 1. Ficoll-Paque density gradient centrifugation was the method used to isolate PBMCs. This clonotype was detected a few times. Its specific antigen is unknown. Per-base qualities were not stored, and no clone one base away is much larger. Sequencer: Illumina NovaSeq 6000. TCRalpha and TCRbeta cDNA libraries were built by 5'RACE with constant-segment primers, adding sample barcodes and unique molecular identifiers. RNA was extracted from every sample with Trizol reagent. The libraries were amplified in two PCR steps, and the second step added a second sample barcode and Illumina TruSeq adapters. Sequencing of libraries was performed on an Illumina NovaSeq with 2 x 150 bp paired-end reads. The original methods were these. The reads were demultiplexed and collapsed into UMI-guided consensus sequences using migec v1.2.7. With mixcr v2.1.11, UMI consensuses were aligned to TRA and TRB V and J templates and assembled into clonotypes. Expanded or contracted clonotypes were those called significant by both edgeR and NoisET, with noise models trained on biological replicates. For edgeR calls, the thresholds were a false discovery rate-adjusted p below 0.01 and a log2 fold-change of 1. As an exploratory analysis of dynamics, max-normalized trajectories of the 1000 most abundant clonotypes were examined with PCA combined with hierarchical clustering. Separately sequenced CD4+ and CD8+ repertoires were used to assign the CD4 or CD8 phenotype of responding clones. TCRdb reprocessing: public reads trimmed at Q25 with fastp, clones called with MiXCR, in-frame beta chains kept. Identical CDR3 protein sequences are pooled into one entry, listed with their most common genes and DNA. None of the V and J calls come from the authors' own analysis; TCRdb made them. For this sample the table gives about 560,000 distinct CDR3 sequences, of which around 17% were detected only once. Approximately 12% of the sample goes to the ten largest clones.

The sequenced sample was PBMCs or a T cell subset sorted from them (not recorded which). The TCR comes from an adult woman who had mild COVID-19 (a few samples of this study predate the infection). The sample titles of this study are shuffled in the database, so cell type and time point are left out; the donor was told from shared clones. The chain joins TRBV2 to TRBJ2-2, with 7 central nucleotides matching TRBD2. CDR3 region: CASSESSGNTGELFF. In nucleotide form, the sequence is TGTGCCAGCAGTGAGTCTAGCGGAAACACCGGGGAGCTGTTTTTT.